Below are 20 T cell receptor beta chains sequenced from a single sample in a study of follicular helper T cells after annual influenza vaccination. Clones were read by immunoSEQ multiplex PCR, and TCRdb kept only the in-frame ones, dropping some. The table records some 15,000 clones, approximately 84% of them present only once. Time point described: 2014-2015 season, 7 days after vaccination. The specimen was CXCR5+ CD38- circulating T follicular helper cells from blood, collected 7 days after influenza vaccination. Subset given: circulating Tfh, non-naive CD4+CXCR5+PD-1+ (ICOS+CD38+ or ICOS-CD38-). These receptors came from an adult who received the influenza vaccine.

The sample holds one count of this clone. The gene calls are TRBV4-1 and TRBJ2-2, with a weak D call TRBD2 (6 bases). V gave up 4 bases and J gave up 2 bases, with 17 bases separating them. In germline, CDR1 is MGHRA, CDR2 YSYEKL. The CDR3 runs 17 residues. Here the CDR3 DNA reads TGCGCCAGCAGCCTCCTGGGTAGCGGAAGAAACACCGGGGAGCTGTTTTTT. This gives the protein CASSLLGSGRNTGELFF.

V usage is TRBV28 and J usage is TRBJ2-1; D possibly corresponds to TRBD1 (6 bases). V lost 6 bases and J 7 bases, leaving 13 bases between the germline ends. CDR3 length equals 13 residues. The germline V gene encodes CDR1 MDHEN and CDR2 SYDVKM. CDR3 DNA sequence: TGTGCCAGCAGCCGGGACCAGGGGAATGAGCAGTTCTTC. Amino acids: CASSRDQGNEQFF. The full variable domain, with the rest looked up from reference TRBV28 and TRBJ2-1, is DVKVTQSSRYLVKRTGEKVFLECVQDMDHENMFWYRQDPGLGLRLIYFSYDVKMKEKGDIPEGYSVSREKKERFSLILESASTNQTSMYLCASSRDQGNEQFFGPGTRLTVL.

This clone showed up just once. The gene calls are TRBV6-6 and TRBJ2-7, with a weak D call TRBD1 (6 bases). V was pared by 0 bases and J by 4 bases, with 10 bases between. This CDR3 has 14 amino acids. Germline loops: CDR1 MNHNY, CDR2 SVGAGI (reference sequence). CDR3 amino acids: CASSYSTGRYEQYF. The CDR3 bases are TGTGCCAGCAGTTACTCTACAGGGCGGTACGAGCAGTACTTC.

The chain links TRBV5-1 to TRBJ1-1; the match to TRBD1 covers 10 bases. The ends lost 0 bases at V and 5 bases at J; junction bases unmatched: 1. In germline, CDR1 is SGHRS, CDR2 YFSETQ. CDR3 length: 14 residues. The CDR3 sequence: CASSLGTGGTEAFF. DNA of the CDR3: TGCGCCAGCAGCTTGGGGACAGGGGGAACTGAAGCTTTCTTT.

The V call is TRBV5-4, the J call TRBJ2-7; TRBD1 agrees at 10 bases. The ends lost 4 bases at V and 6 bases at J; junction bases unmatched: 13. CDR3 length: 16 residues. Germline CDR1 is SGHNT and CDR2 is YYREEE (reference sequence). The CDR3 DNA reads as TGTGCCAGCAGCACCCGGGACAGGGGTGGACGCGGCGAGCAGTACTTC. Translated, it gives CASSTRDRGGRGEQYF.

The gene calls are TRBV30 and TRBJ2-1; 11 bases match TRBD2. The CDR3 has 15 amino acids. The germline CDR1 and CDR2 sequences are GTSNPN and SVGIG (reference sequence). The V segment lost 5 bases and the J segment 7 bases; nucleotides outside the gene matches: 10. CDR3 region: CAWEKGLADFNEQFF. The CDR3 DNA is TGTGCCTGGGAAAAGGGACTAGCGGATTTTAATGAGCAGTTCTTC.

V usage is TRBV5-1 and J usage is TRBJ2-2; TRBD2 matches 7 bases. The CDR3 consists of 16 residues. Losses at the gene ends were 1 base for V and 3 bases for J; bases not matched to a gene: 6. Germline assignment: CDR1 SGHRS and CDR2 YFSETQ. Written as DNA, the CDR3 is TGCGCCAGCAGCTTGCGAGGGAGGGGTGACACCGGGGAGCTGTTTTTT. Its translation is CASSLRGRGDTGELFF.

The chain uses TRBV5-4 and TRBJ2-2; perhaps TRBD2 as D (5 bases). The CDR3 sequence is 15 residues long. CDR1 and CDR2 from the germline V gene are SGHNT and YYREEE (reference sequence). The ends were cut back, 0 bases at V and 4 bases at J, with 10 bases in the middle. The CDR3 region is CASSLGSRGTGELFF. CDR3 DNA: TGTGCCAGCAGCTTGGGGAGCCGGGGCACCGGGGAGCTGTTTTTT.

This clone was seen a few times. The chain joins TRBV18 to TRBJ1-3; TRBD1 agrees at 7 bases. This CDR3 contains 16 residues. The germline gives CDR1 KGHSH, CDR2 LQKENI. After removal of 4 bases from V and 3 bases from J, the junction contained 9 bases not matched to a gene. The chain's CDR3 is CASSRGKGQVGNTIYF. The CDR3 nucleotides are TGTGCCAGCTCACGGGGAAAAGGACAGGTTGGAAACACCATATATTTT.

The chain carries TRBV9 and TRBJ1-1; D gene unclear. Between the trimmed V and J ends, which lost 2 bases and 4 bases, there was a span of 9 bases. CDR1 is SGDLS and CDR2 is YYNGEE in the germline V gene. The CDR3 has 13 amino acids. Here the CDR3 reads CASSVSPSTEAFF. CDR3 coding DNA: TGTGCCAGCAGCGTTTCTCCCTCCACTGAAGCTTTCTTT.

This chain connects TRBV20-1 to TRBJ1-2; D perhaps matches TRBD1 (6 bases). CDR3 size: 10 residues. Germline V gives CDR1 DFQATT, CDR2 SNEGSKA (reference sequence). The V and J ends lost 5 bases and 8 bases respectively, with 9 bases between them. As DNA, the CDR3 is TGCAGTGCTTCGGACAGAGGCTACACCTTC. Protein: CSASDRGYTF.

The chain recombines TRBV30 with TRBJ1-4; D is perhaps TRBD1 (6 bases). The V gene lost 3 bases and the J gene lost 8 bases, with 19 bases spanning the gap. Germline loops: CDR1 GTSNPN, CDR2 SVGIG (reference sequence). The CDR3 length is 15 residues. In nucleotides, the CDR3 is TGTGCCTGGAGCCTAAAGGGGGGGGCAGGAGAAAAACTGTTTTTT. This encodes CAWSLKGGAGEKLFF.

This chain uses TRBV7-2 with TRBJ1-1; TRBD1 agrees at 7 bases. The CDR3 has 13 amino acids. Losses at the gene ends were 5 bases for V and 5 bases for J; bases not matched to a gene: 5. CDR1 is SGHTA and CDR2 is FQGNSA in the germline V gene. CDR3 in amino acids: CASSRQGWTEAFF. CDR3 bases: TGTGCCAGCAGCCGACAGGGATGGACTGAAGCTTTCTTT.

The rearrangement links TRBV7-8 to TRBJ1-1; TRBD1 aligns across 7 bases. This CDR3 comprises 16 residues. The junction had 6 bases not matched to a gene; V was cut back by 1 base and J by 1 base. Germline-derived CDR1 and CDR2 are SGHVS and FQNEAQ. In DNA, the CDR3 is TGTGCCAGCAGCTTAGTGCCAACAGGGGCGAACACTGAAGCTTTCTTT. Amino acid sequence: CASSLVPTGANTEAFF.

This clone was recorded a few times. The J gene is TRBJ1-6, the V gene TRBV6-5, with TRBD1 identical over 9 bases. The germline gives CDR1 MNHEY, CDR2 SVGAGI. The junction had 9 bases not matched to a gene; V was cut back by 4 bases and J by 11 bases. The CDR3 is 15 residues long. The CDR3 DNA reads TGTGCCAGCAGTTTCACACAGGGGGCTAGGGCACCCCTCCACTTT. Residues: CASSFTQGARAPLHF.

This clone has a single count. The sample contains more than one DNA sequence encoding this CDR3. DNA for the CDR3: TGCGCCAGCAGCCGGGACTCCACCTACGAGCAGTACTTC. It codes for CASSRDSTYEQYF. The chain links TRBV5-1 to TRBJ2-7, with a weak D call TRBD2 (6 bases). The germline V and J ends were trimmed by 4 bases and 2 bases, with 10 bases remaining between them. CDR1 and CDR2 from the germline V gene are SGHRS and YFSETQ. CDR3 length equals 13 residues.

CDR3 nucleotides: TGTGCCTGGTCTGGAGCGGGGGGCGGAAGGACTGAAGCTTTCTTT. Translating gives CAWSGAGGGRTEAFF. J is TRBJ1-1 and V is TRBV30; weak D call: TRBD1 (6 bases). The CDR3 contains 15 residues. CDR1 and CDR2 (germline): GTSNPN, SVGIG (reference sequence). The V end lost 5 bases, the J end lost 5 bases, and 21 bases lay between the germline ends.

The rearrangement joins TRBV5-1 to TRBJ1-1; no clear D gene. From germline, CDR1 is SGHRS and CDR2 YFSETQ. The CDR3 is 16 residues long. V lost 0 bases to trimming and J lost 1 base, with 13 bases between them. CDR3 nucleotides: TGCGCCAGCAGCTTGGGACGGGGATGGAAGAACACTGAAGCTTTCTTT. Translated: CASSLGRGWKNTEAFF.

CDR3 sequence: CASSFQGLAGRGEQFF. The CDR3, as DNA: TGTGCCAGCAGCTTTCAGGGACTAGCGGGGCGGGGTGAGCAGTTCTTC. The chain links TRBV7-2 to TRBJ2-1, with 13 positions matching TRBD2. The J segment lost 9 bases and the V segment lost 3 bases, leaving 8 bases of the junction unmatched. Germline V gives CDR1 SGHTA, CDR2 FQGNSA. This CDR3 is 16 amino acids long.

This chain uses TRBV6-5 with TRBJ1-2, with a weak D call TRBD1 (5 bases). The CDR3 loop spans 15 amino acids. V lost 5 bases, J lost 3 bases, and 16 bases lay in between. Germline CDR1 MNHEY, CDR2 SVGAGI. The CDR3 coding sequence is TGTGCCAGCAGTCCCGCGTACAGGATATACTATGGCTACACCTTC. It is translated as CASSPAYRIYYGYTF.